This TCR beta chain originates from a study of Ad26.COV2.S vaccination and SARS-CoV-2 variants. Study context: Each vaccinee took Ad26.COV2.S intramuscularly, once or twice 56 days apart.

V lost 2 bases and J lost 7; bases outside the gene matches: 5. Germline V gene lookup returns CDR1 MNHEY and CDR2 SMNVEV (reference sequence). This CDR3 region has 15 residues. Treatment specified: around 19 received Ad26.COV2.S at low or high dose, single or two shots; about five received placebo; per-sample allocation not given. Day 63 after the first vaccine or placebo injection was the time point for sampling. Its platform was an Ad26 vector, and its expressed antigen was Wuhan-strain SARS-CoV-2 spike. Generated by immunoSEQ multiplex PCR, the TCRdb table keeps only in-frame clones and is missing some. The table records 200,000 to 300,000 clones, roughly 88% of them present only once.

The origin of this receptor is a person aged 18-65 years who received the Ad26.COV2.S COVID-19 vaccine or a placebo. The chain carries TRBV27 and TRBJ2-1, with TRBD2 matching over 10 bases. This material consisted of peripheral blood, taken in a trial of Ad26.COV2.S vaccine versus placebo. The CDR3 spells CASSLLLAGVNEQFF. CDR3 sequence (DNA): TGTGCCAGCAGTTTACTGCTAGCGGGAGTAAATGAGCAGTTCTTC.